The T cell receptor (beta chain) described here comes from a study of T-cell reconstitution after alpha-beta-depleted transplantation in children. Preparing the TCRbeta library involved the use of unique molecular identifiers. TCRdb recomputed calls from the PCR reads with MiXCR, one row per CDR3 protein. The table shows more than 500,000 distinct CDR3 sequences, with approximately 10% occurring only once. This clonotype came up many times. The antigen is undetermined. Looked up from germline, CDR1 is SGHRS and CDR2 is YFSETQ. J was trimmed by 6 bases and V by 4 bases; bases with no gene match: 9. The CDR3 length is 14 residues. Study outcomes and limitations: Roughly two months post-transplant, alpha-beta T cells reportedly originated from several hundred graft clones that had expanded. After one year, T-cell counts and TCRbeta diversity mostly came from new T cells. Surviving recipient T cells and thymic progenitors produced the high day-60 TCRbeta diversity seen in some patients.

The clonotype comes from a female patient aged 2-10 years who had a stem cell transplant for aplastic anemia, so the T cells may come from the graft donor. The chain couples TRBV5-1 to TRBJ1-1; 7 nucleotides agree with TRBD1. Sequenced material: PBMCs, mostly from graft donor cells, taken 180 days after TCRalphabeta/CD19-depleted stem cell transplant. CDR3 DNA sequence: TGCGCCAGCAGCCCGACAGGGACGGCGTCTGAAGCTTTCTTT. Its protein is CASSPTGTASEAFF.